This T cell receptor beta chain was retrieved from a study of blood T cell repertoires in COVID-19. Study summary: Acute and convalescent COVID-19 samples came from the United States, Italy and Spain. T cells, B-cell-depleted T cells, or PBMCs provided the cDNA or gDNA that served as material.

As handled by the study authors: Cell counts per sample came from amplifying reference gene primers. The assay was immunoSEQ multiplex PCR, and TCRdb's table has in-frame clones only and misses some. V and J calls and clone size are those listed in that table; D and trimming were worked out from the DNA. This table has 150,000 to 160,000 clones, approximately 90% appearing once. The sample taken for sequencing was peripheral blood. The clonotype comes from a woman in her seventies with acute or convalescent COVID-19.

CDR3: CATSRDRGEETQYF. The DNA of the CDR3 is TGTGCCACCAGCAGGGACAGGGGAGAAGAGACCCAGTACTTC. This rearrangement joins TRBV15 to TRBJ2-5, with 9 bases matching TRBD1. Trimming removed 3 bases from V and 3 bases from J; junction bases left unmatched: 2. The germline V gene has CDR1 LNHNV and CDR2 YYDKDF (reference sequence). The CDR3 is 14 amino acids.